A single sample is the source of the 9 T cell receptor beta chains below, sequenced in a study of cytomegalovirus exposure and HLA in healthy donors. PCR amplification relied on 60 Vbeta primers (plus 13 Jbeta primers). The assay was immunoSEQ multiplex PCR, and TCRdb's table has in-frame clones only and misses some. The sample lists roughly 180,000 clones, about four fifths seen once, with under 2% in the top ten. The specimen was PBMCs. The receptors shown here come from a woman in her 30s in good health and CMV-seronegative.

This clone has just one count. The rearrangement joins TRBV7-6 to TRBJ2-7; D call uncertain. Trimming removed 2 bases from V and 1 base from J, with 6 bases in between. The CDR3 runs to 13 residues. CDR1 is SGHVS and CDR2 is FNYEAQ in the germline V gene. This CDR3 is CASSLIGSYEQYF. Written as DNA, the CDR3 is TGTGCCAGCAGCTTAATCGGTTCCTACGAGCAGTACTTC.

This clone was observed a single time. The chain combines TRBV6-5 with TRBJ1-1; D possibly corresponds to TRBD1 (5 bases). The V end lost 0 bases, the J end lost 8 bases, and 16 bases lay between the germline ends. CDR3 length equals 15 residues. The germline V gene encodes CDR1 MNHEY and CDR2 SVGAGI. The CDR3 is CASSYSGIGGGEAFF. CDR3 in DNA: TGTGCCAGCAGTTACTCGGGAATCGGGGGGGGAGAAGCTTTCTTT.

This chain joins TRBV9 and TRBJ1-2; tentative D call: TRBD1 (6 bases). This CDR3 spans 15 amino acids. The germline V gene has CDR1 SGDLS and CDR2 YYNGEE. Trimming took 4 bases from V and 4 from J, leaving 17 bases between them. CDR3 nucleotide sequence: TGTGCCAGCAGCTCCCCTCGGGGGGCGGGCTATGGCTACACCTTC. Translating gives CASSSPRGAGYGYTF. Variable domain in full (rest from reference TRBV9 and TRBJ1-2): DSGVTQTPKHLITATGQRVTLRCSPRSGDLSVYWYQQSLDQGLQFLIQYYNGEERAKGNILERFSAQQFPDLHSELNLSSLELGDSALYFCASSSPRGAGYGYTFGSGTRLTVV.

The chain uses TRBV2 and TRBJ2-1; 11 positions match TRBD2. Per germline, CDR1 SNHLY and CDR2 FYNNEI. The CDR3 length is 14 residues. J was trimmed by 4 bases and V by 6 bases; bases with no gene match: 2. CDR3 residues: CASRGTSGYNEQFF. The CDR3 DNA reads TGTGCCAGCAGAGGGACTAGCGGATACAATGAGCAGTTCTTC.

The rearrangement uses TRBV6-1 and TRBJ1-2, with D possibly TRBD1 on 5 matching bases. The CDR3 covers 15 residues. V was shortened by 1 base and J by 4 bases, with 13 bases between the two germline ends. The germline gives CDR1 MNHNS, CDR2 SASEGT. Here the CDR3 reads CASSEGDSFGYGYTF. CDR3 in DNA: TGTGCCAGCAGTGAAGGAGACAGCTTTGGCTATGGCTACACCTTC.

This rearrangement joins TRBV7-8 to TRBJ2-5; D is undetermined. Looked up from germline, CDR1 is SGHVS and CDR2 is FQNEAQ. V shed 6 bases and J shed 0 bases, with 14 bases lying between them. This CDR3 region has 15 residues. For the CDR3, the DNA is TGTGCCAGCAGGCAACTCTACCCTAACCAAGAGACCCAGTACTTC. It encodes CASRQLYPNQETQYF.

This chain connects TRBV27 to TRBJ1-1; D is perhaps TRBD1 (5 bases). Trimming left V 2 bases short and J 1 base short, with 8 bases between. The germline CDR1 and CDR2 sequences are MNHEY and SMNVEV (reference sequence). CDR3 length equals 14 residues. This chain's CDR3 is CASSLPGQNTEAFF. CDR3 nucleotides: TGTGCCAGCAGTTTACCAGGACAGAACACTGAAGCTTTCTTT.

The chain employs TRBV7-9 and TRBJ2-5, with D tentatively TRBD2 (5 bases). The CDR3 totals 16 residues. Germline V lookup: CDR1 SEHNR, CDR2 FQNEAQ (reference sequence). The V gene lost 0 bases and the J gene lost 5 bases, with 16 bases spanning the gap. The CDR3 protein is CASSLARAPARETQYF. The CDR3 DNA reads as TGTGCCAGCAGCTTAGCGCGGGCTCCCGCCCGGGAGACCCAGTACTTC.

V and J are TRBV5-1 and TRBJ2-7, with TRBD2 matching over 8 bases. Germline V lookup: CDR1 SGHRS, CDR2 YFSETQ. The ends lost 4 bases at V and 5 bases at J; junction bases unmatched: 5. The CDR3 has 13 residues. Here the CDR3 reads CASSLRTSNEQYF. The CDR3 nucleotides read TGCGCCAGCAGCCTACGGACTAGCAACGAGCAGTACTTC. Supplemented by reference TRBV5-1 and TRBJ2-7, the full variable domain reads KAGVTQTPRYLIKTRGQQVTLSCSPISGHRSVSWYQQTPGQGLQFLFEYFSETQRNKGNFPGRFSGRQFSNSRSEMNVSTLELGDSALYLCASSLRTSNEQYFGPGTRLTVT.